The clone carrying this T cell receptor beta chain turned up a few times. Its target is not known. All gene names here are mouse names. The CDR3 end lies 4 residues beyond the end of the read and is filled in from the germline J gene. These data originate in a study of CD8+ T cells in alopecia areata. Study at large: C3H/HeJ donors aged about 6-13 months with spontaneous alopecia supplied skin grafted onto approximately 6-11-week-old female C3H/HeJ mice.

After removal of 0 bases from V and 1 base from J, the junction contained 6 bases not matched to a gene. Germline CDR1 NSQYPW, CDR2 LRSPGD (reference sequence). CDR3 length: 19 amino acids. Extraction and reverse transcription of RNA yielded cDNA as the sequencing template. Assay: immunoSEQ multiplex PCR; the TCRdb copy retains only in-frame clones and omits some. The sample is made up of some 110,000 clones, none counted only once. Overall study results and limits: Elevated clonality characterized lesional scalp relative to normal scalp, particularly in alopecia totalis/universalis. Alphabeta T cells residing in normal skin are also sequenced in scalp samples.

The J gene is TRBJ2-1, the V gene TRBV1; 13 nucleotides match TRBD2. The receptor was isolated from a C3H/HeJ mouse with alopecia areata. This line is of MHC haplotype H2-k. The sample was lesional skin. Incomplete CDR3 DNA: TGCACCTGCAGTGCAGATCTACGGGACTGGGGGGGGAACTATGCT. It yields the protein CTCSADLRDWGGNYA. The CDR3 in its entirety is CTCSADLRDWGGNYAEQFF. Together with reference TRBV1 and TRBJ2-1, the CDR3 gives the full variable domain: VTLLEQNPRWRLVPRGQAVNLRCILKNSQYPWMSWYQQDLQKQLQWLFTLRSPGDKEVKSLPGADYLATRVTDTELRLQVANMSQGRTLYCTCSADLRDWGGNYAEQFFGPGTRLTVL.